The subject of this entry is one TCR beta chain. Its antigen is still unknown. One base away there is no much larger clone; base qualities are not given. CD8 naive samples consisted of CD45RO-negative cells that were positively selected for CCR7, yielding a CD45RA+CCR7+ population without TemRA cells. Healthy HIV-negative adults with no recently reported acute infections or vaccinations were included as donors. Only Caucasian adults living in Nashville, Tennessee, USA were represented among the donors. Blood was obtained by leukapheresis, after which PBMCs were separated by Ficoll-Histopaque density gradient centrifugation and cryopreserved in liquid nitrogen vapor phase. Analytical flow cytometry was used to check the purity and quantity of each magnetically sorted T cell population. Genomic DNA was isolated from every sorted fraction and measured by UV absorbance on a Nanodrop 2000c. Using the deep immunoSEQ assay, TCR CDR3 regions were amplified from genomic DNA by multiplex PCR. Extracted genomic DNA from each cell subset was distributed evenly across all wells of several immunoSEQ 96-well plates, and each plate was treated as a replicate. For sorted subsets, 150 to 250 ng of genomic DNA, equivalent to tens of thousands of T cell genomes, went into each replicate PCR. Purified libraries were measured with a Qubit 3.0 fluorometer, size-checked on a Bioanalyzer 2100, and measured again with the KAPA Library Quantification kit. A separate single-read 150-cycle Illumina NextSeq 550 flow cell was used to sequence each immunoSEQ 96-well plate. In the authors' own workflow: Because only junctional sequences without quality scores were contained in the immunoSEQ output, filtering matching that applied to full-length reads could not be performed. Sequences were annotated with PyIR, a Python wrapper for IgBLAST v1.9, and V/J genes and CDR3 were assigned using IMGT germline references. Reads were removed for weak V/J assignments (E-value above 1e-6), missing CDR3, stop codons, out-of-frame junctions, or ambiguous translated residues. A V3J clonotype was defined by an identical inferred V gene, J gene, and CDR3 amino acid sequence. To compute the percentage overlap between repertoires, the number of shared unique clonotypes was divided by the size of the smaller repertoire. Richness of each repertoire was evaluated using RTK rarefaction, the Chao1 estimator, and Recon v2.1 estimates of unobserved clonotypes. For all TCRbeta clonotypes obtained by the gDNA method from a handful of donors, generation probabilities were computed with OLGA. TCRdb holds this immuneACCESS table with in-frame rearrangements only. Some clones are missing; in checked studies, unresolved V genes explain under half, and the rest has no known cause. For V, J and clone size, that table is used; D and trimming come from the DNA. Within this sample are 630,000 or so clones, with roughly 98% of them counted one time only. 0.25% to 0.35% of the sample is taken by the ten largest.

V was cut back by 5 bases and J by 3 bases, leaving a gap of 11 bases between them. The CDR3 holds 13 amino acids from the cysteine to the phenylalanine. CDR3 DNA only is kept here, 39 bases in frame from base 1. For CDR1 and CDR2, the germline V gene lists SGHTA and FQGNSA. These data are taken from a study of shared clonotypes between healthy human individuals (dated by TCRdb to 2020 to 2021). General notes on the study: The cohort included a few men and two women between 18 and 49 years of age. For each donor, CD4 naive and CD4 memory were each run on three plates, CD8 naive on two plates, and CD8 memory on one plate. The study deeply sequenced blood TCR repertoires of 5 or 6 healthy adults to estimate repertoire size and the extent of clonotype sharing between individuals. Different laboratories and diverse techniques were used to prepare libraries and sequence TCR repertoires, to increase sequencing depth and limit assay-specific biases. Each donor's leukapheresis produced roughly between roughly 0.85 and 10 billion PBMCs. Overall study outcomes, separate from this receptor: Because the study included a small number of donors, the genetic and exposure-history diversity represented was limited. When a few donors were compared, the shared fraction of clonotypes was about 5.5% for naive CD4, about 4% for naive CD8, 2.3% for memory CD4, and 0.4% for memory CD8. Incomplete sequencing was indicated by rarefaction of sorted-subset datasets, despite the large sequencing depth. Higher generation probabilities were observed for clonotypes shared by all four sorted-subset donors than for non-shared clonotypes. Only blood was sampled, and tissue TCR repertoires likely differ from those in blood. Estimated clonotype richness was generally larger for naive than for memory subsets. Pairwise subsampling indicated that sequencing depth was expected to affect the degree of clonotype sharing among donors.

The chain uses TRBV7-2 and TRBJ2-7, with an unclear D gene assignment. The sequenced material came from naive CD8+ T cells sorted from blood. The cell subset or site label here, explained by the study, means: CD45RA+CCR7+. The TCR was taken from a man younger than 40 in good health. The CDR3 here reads CASSLPLGYEQYF. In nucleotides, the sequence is TGTGCCAGCAGCCTGCCCTTAGGCTACGAGCAGTACTTC.